Presented here are 15 T cell receptor beta chains from one specimen sequenced in a study of blood T cell repertoires in COVID-19. This table comes from immunoSEQ multiplex PCR, and its TCRdb copy is limited to in-frame clones, with some not included. The sample lists about 150,000 clones, roughly 80% seen once, with approximately 2.7% in the top ten. The sample taken for sequencing was peripheral blood. These receptors were taken from a woman between 40 and 55 years old with active or convalescent COVID-19.

The chain couples TRBV29-1 to TRBJ2-1, with TRBD1 matching 8 bases. The V and J ends lost 4 bases and 6 bases, in that order; junction bases with no gene match: 8. The CDR3 is 14 residues long. From germline, CDR1 is SQVTM and CDR2 ANQGSEA. The chain's CDR3 is CSVVTGGRSNEQFF. In DNA, the CDR3 is TGCAGCGTTGTTACAGGGGGTCGGAGCAATGAGCAGTTCTTC.

The chain combines TRBV19 with TRBJ1-6; 10 bases are shared with TRBD1. This CDR3 region has 14 residues. The V segment lost 6 bases and the J segment 13 bases; nucleotides outside the gene matches: 9. Germline V CDR1 and CDR2: LNHDA, SQIVND (reference sequence). The CDR3: CASRLTGQGVPLHF. The CDR3 coding sequence is TGTGCCAGTAGACTCACCGGACAGGGGGTCCCCCTCCACTTT. The full variable domain, in which reference TRBV19 and TRBJ1-6 provide the parts outside the CDR3, is DGGITQSPKYLFRKEGQNVTLSCEQNLNHDAMYWYRQDPGQGLRLIYYSQIVNDFQKGDIAEGYSVSREKKESFPLTVTSAQKNPTAFYLCASRLTGQGVPLHFGNGTRLTVT.

On this clone itself: Other DNA sequences within the sample encode an identical CDR3. V and J are TRBV7-2 and TRBJ2-1; TRBD2 agrees at 12 bases. This CDR3 comprises 15 residues. J gave up 2 bases and V 6 bases, and 2 bases lay outside the gene matches. CDR1 and CDR2 from the germline V gene are SGHTA and FQGNSA. The CDR3 protein is CASSLAGGPYNEQFF. DNA of the CDR3: TGTGCCAGCAGTCTAGCGGGAGGGCCCTACAATGAGCAGTTCTTC. Combining the CDR3 with reference TRBV7-2 and TRBJ2-1 gives the whole variable domain GAGVSQSPSNKVTEKGKDVELRCDPISGHTALYWYRQSLGQGLEFLIYFQGNSAPDKSGLPSDRFSAERTGGSVSTLTIQRTQQEDSAVYLCASSLAGGPYNEQFFGPGTRLTVL.

The CDR3 nucleotides read TGTGCCAGCTCACCGACCGGGGACAGCATCTACGGCTACACCTTC. This codes for CASSPTGDSIYGYTF. V and J are TRBV18 and TRBJ1-2, with 7 bases aligning to TRBD1. After removal of 3 bases from V and 8 bases from J, the junction contained 12 bases not matched to a gene. Germline CDR1 reads KGHSH; CDR2 reads LQKENI. This CDR3 contains 15 residues.

This chain links TRBV11-3 with TRBJ2-2, with TRBD2 as a possible D gene (6 bases). This CDR3 has 14 amino acids. From germline, CDR1 is SGHNT and CDR2 YENEEA. Trimming stripped 6 bases from V and 2 bases from J, with 10 bases between. CDR3 bases: TGTGCCAGCAGGTGGGACTCCAACACCGGGGAGCTGTTTTTT. Encoded protein: CASRWDSNTGELFF.

The chain is built from TRBV6-7 and TRBJ2-1; 7 bases match TRBD2. TRBV6-7 is assigned to the ORF class and has an uncertain function. The junction had 11 bases not matched to a gene; V was cut back by 10 bases and J by 2 bases. The CDR3 totals 15 residues. CDR3 sequence: CATGEASGTYNEQFF. As DNA, the CDR3 is TGTGCCACCGGGGAGGCTAGCGGTACCTACAATGAGCAGTTCTTC.

This chain joins TRBV5-8 and TRBJ2-3, with 8 positions matching TRBD2. The CDR3 sequence is 17 residues long. Germline CDR1 SGHTS, CDR2 YDEGEE. V was clipped by 0 bases and J by 4 bases; unmatched bases: 10. The CDR3 spells CASSLVVRSGSADTQYF. CDR3 coding DNA: TGTGCCAGCAGCTTGGTAGTCCGCAGCGGGAGTGCAGATACGCAGTATTTT.

The chain recombines TRBV7-9 with TRBJ1-1; 7 nucleotides align to TRBD1. CDR3 size: 16 residues. Per germline, CDR1 SEHNR and CDR2 FQNEAQ (reference sequence). Losses at the gene ends were 1 base for V and 0 bases for J; bases not matched to a gene: 5. CDR3 residues: CASSLDRGPLNTEAFF. The CDR3 bases are TGTGCCAGCAGCTTAGACAGGGGTCCTCTGAACACTGAAGCTTTCTTT.

J is TRBJ2-4 and V is TRBV9, with D maybe TRBD1 (6 bases). Germline CDR1 SGDLS, CDR2 YYNGEE. The CDR3 contains 15 residues. Trimming stripped 3 bases from V and 6 bases from J, with 16 bases between. This CDR3 is CASSEAKDRPNIQYF. The DNA of the CDR3 is TGTGCCAGCAGCGAGGCCAAGGACAGACCAAACATTCAGTACTTC.

This clone occurred once. This chain links TRBV29-1 with TRBJ2-1; 7 nucleotides match TRBD1. Germline V gene lookup returns CDR1 SQVTM and CDR2 ANQGSEA. This CDR3 comprises 14 residues. Unmatched junction bases numbered 13, after V lost 6 bases and J lost 8 bases. This CDR3 is CSVTPATGVDEQFF. CDR3 DNA sequence: TGCAGCGTGACCCCCGCTACAGGGGTCGATGAGCAGTTCTTC.

J is TRBJ1-1 and V is TRBV4-1; maybe TRBD1 (6 bases). V was trimmed by 2 bases and J by 0 bases, leaving 10 bases between them. Germline CDR1 reads MGHRA; CDR2 reads YSYEKL. The CDR3 length is 15 residues. The CDR3 DNA is TGCGCCAGCAGCCAATCCGGGACACTGAACACTGAAGCTTTCTTT. Protein sequence: CASSQSGTLNTEAFF.

The chain joins TRBV18 to TRBJ1-1, with TRBD1 identical over 9 bases. The germline V gene has CDR1 KGHSH and CDR2 LQKENI. Trimming cost V 3 bases and J 5 bases; bases outside gene matches: 10. The CDR3 contains 16 residues. Here the CDR3 DNA reads TGTGCCAGCTCACCCTTGGTACAGGGGGCGAGGACTGAAGCTTTCTTT. It encodes CASSPLVQGARTEAFF.

This clone appeared a single time. The chain uses TRBV6-2 or TRBV6-3 and TRBJ1-5; 10 bases are a match to TRBD1. CDR1 and CDR2 (germline): MNHEY, SVGEGT. V trimming: 3 bases; J trimming: 6 bases; junction bases outside the gene matches: 11. There are 17 residues in the CDR3. The CDR3 DNA sequence: TGTGCCAGCAGTTATGGGCCAAGGACAGGGGGTTTTCAGCCCCAGCATTTT. Amino acid sequence: CASSYGPRTGGFQPQHF.

The rearrangement joins TRBV28 to TRBJ1-5, with 11 bases identical to TRBD1. J gave up 6 bases and V 5 bases, and 9 bases lay outside the gene matches. The CDR3 has 16 amino acids. CDR1 and CDR2 from the germline V gene are MDHEN and SYDVKM. The CDR3 DNA follows: TGTGCCAGCAGTCGTGCGGACAGGGGGCGAGGTCAGCCCCAGCATTTT. Amino acid sequence: CASSRADRGRGQPQHF.

CDR3 amino acids: CAWTPPGTGISAFF. The CDR3 DNA follows: TGTGCCTGGACCCCGCCCGGGACAGGGATTTCGGCTTTCTTT. The chain joins TRBV30 to TRBJ1-1, with 9 positions matching TRBD1. V gave up 4 bases and J gave up 11 bases; unmatched junction bases: 14. The germline CDR1 and CDR2 sequences are GTSNPN and SVGIG (reference sequence). The CDR3 length is 14 residues.